Reported below is one T cell receptor beta chain. Its antigen is as yet unknown. A much larger clone sits a single nucleotide away, making a read error possible. No progression to ophthalmopathy during 18 months of follow-up defined stable disease. The data stem from a study of T cells in Graves' hyperthyroidism and ophthalmopathy. Regarding the study as a whole: Ophthalmopathy and stable hyperthyroidism were told apart by a 13 V-J model.

This CDR3 contains 13 residues. The V and J ends lost 7 bases and 7 bases respectively, with 15 bases between them. Per the germline V gene, CDR1 is SGHKS and CDR2 is YYEKEE (reference sequence). TCR beta CDR3 sequences were amplified from RNA transcripts. TCR CDR3 regions were first amplified by RT-PCR with HTBI primers. Via MiXCR, TCRdb re-called the multiplex PCR reads, giving one row per CDR3 protein. Of 92,000 or so distinct CDR3 sequences in the sample, 51% were seen once. The origin of this receptor is a woman aged 40 to 50 with Graves' hyperthyroidism. V gene TRBV5-5 combines with J gene TRBJ1-5, with D maybe TRBD1 (5 bases). The sequenced sample consisted of blood. DNA of the CDR3: TGTGCCAGCGGCCGCCAGGGTAGCCAGCCCCAGCATTTT. Encoded protein: CASGRQGSQPQHF.